The next 18 T cell receptor beta chains were all read from a single sample in a study of T-cell memory formation after mild COVID-19. Each CDR3 protein is one row after TCRdb ran MiXCR on the 5' RACE reads. The top ten hold around an eighth of the sample, which has hundreds of thousands of distinct CDR3 sequences, around 27% seen once. The source material was PBMCs or a T cell subset sorted from them (not recorded which). These TCRs come from an adult woman who had mild COVID-19 (a few samples of this study predate the infection). Cell type and time point are not known.

This sequence joins TRBV24-1 and TRBJ2-1; 12 positions match TRBD2. With 4 bases clipped from V and 3 bases from J, the junction kept 3 bases outside the gene matches. CDR1 KGHDR and CDR2 SFDVKD come from the germline V gene. The CDR3 sequence is 16 residues long. The CDR3 nucleotides are TGTGCCACCAGTGAGCCTAGCGGGAGGGGCTACAATGAGCAGTTCTTC. It specifies CATSEPSGRGYNEQFF.

This chain joins TRBV5-1 and TRBJ2-1; 8 positions agree with TRBD1. Germline V CDR1 and CDR2: SGHRS, YFSETQ. The CDR3 length is 15 residues. V lost 3 bases and J lost 8; bases outside the gene matches: 10. DNA of the CDR3: TGCGCCAGCAGCTACGGACAGGGAATGAGCGATGAGCAGTTCTTC. Translating gives CASSYGQGMSDEQFF.

This clonotype was picked up many times. The rearrangement uses TRBV3-1 and TRBJ2-3; 12 bases align to TRBD2. The ends lost 4 bases at V and 3 bases at J; junction bases unmatched: 2. Per the germline V gene, CDR1 is LGHDT and CDR2 is YNNKEL (reference sequence). CDR3 size: 15 residues. The CDR3 sequence: CASSLGTSGTDTQYF. In DNA, the CDR3 is TGTGCCAGCAGCCTGGGGACTAGCGGGACAGATACGCAGTATTTT.

V gene TRBV6-5 combines with J gene TRBJ2-1, with a weak D call TRBD2 (7 bases). Per germline, CDR1 MNHEY and CDR2 SVGAGI. The CDR3 covers 13 residues. V shed 6 bases and J shed 7 bases, with 13 bases lying between them. The CDR3 DNA reads TGTGCCAGCAGGGGGGGGGGCCGGAATGAGCAGTTCTTC. This encodes CASRGGGRNEQFF.

V usage is TRBV15 and J usage is TRBJ2-7; TRBD1 aligns across 10 bases. This CDR3 spans 15 amino acids. Germline V gene lookup returns CDR1 LNHNV and CDR2 YYDKDF (reference sequence). V shed 4 bases and J 3 bases; nucleotides not matched to a gene: 6. The chain's CDR3 is CATSMSGTGVYEQYF. The CDR3 DNA reads as TGTGCCACCAGCATGTCCGGGACAGGGGTCTACGAGCAGTACTTC.

The chain uses TRBV11-1 and TRBJ2-3; perhaps TRBD2 as D (5 bases). With 7 bases removed from V and 5 bases from J, the gap between germline ends came to 16 bases. This CDR3 contains 14 residues. Germline V gene lookup returns CDR1 SGHAT and CDR2 FQDESV (reference sequence). In nucleotides, the CDR3 is TGTGCCAGCACCCCGGAGGAGCTCGGAGATACGCAGTATTTT. It specifies CASTPEELGDTQYF.

This clonotype was found a few times. V and J are TRBV6-2 or TRBV6-3 and TRBJ2-7; D is undetermined. Trimming pared 6 bases from V and 6 bases from J, leaving 9 bases between. CDR1 and CDR2 from the germline V gene are MNHEY and SVGEGT. The CDR3 totals 11 residues. The CDR3: CASSSVREQYF. The CDR3 DNA is TGTGCCAGCAGCTCCGTACGCGAGCAGTACTTC.

In this sample, this clonotype turned up a few times. The V call is TRBV18, the J call TRBJ1-1, with a tentative D call TRBD1 (6 bases). V dropped 3 bases and J dropped 8 bases, with 22 bases sitting between them. This CDR3 contains 16 residues. CDR1 is KGHSH and CDR2 is LQKENI in the germline V gene. This CDR3 is CASSPFNRDLRGEAFF. The CDR3, as DNA: TGTGCCAGCTCACCCTTTAACAGGGATTTAAGAGGCGAAGCTTTCTTT.

The chain joins TRBV11-2 to TRBJ1-1; D is undetermined. The ends were cut back, 5 bases at V and 5 bases at J, with 9 bases in the middle. The V gene's germline CDR1 is SGHAT and CDR2 FQNNGV. The CDR3 is 12 amino acids. CDR3 in amino acids: CASSPQRTEAFF. In DNA, the CDR3 is TGTGCCAGCAGCCCCCAGCGAACTGAAGCTTTCTTT.

The rearrangement joins TRBV12-3 or TRBV12-4 to TRBJ2-2, with no clear D. V shed 4 bases and J shed 5 bases, with 14 bases lying between them. CDR3 length: 15 amino acids. The CDR3: CASSSLGIRTGELFF. The CDR3 nucleotides are TGTGCCAGCAGTTCACTGGGAATTCGGACCGGGGAGCTGTTTTTT.

Concerning this clonotype itself: A read error may explain this, as a much larger clone is one base away. The rearrangement uses TRBV7-9 and TRBJ2-7; no reliable D call. Germline V gene lookup returns CDR1 SEHNR and CDR2 FQNEAQ (reference sequence). This CDR3 has 13 amino acids. V was trimmed by 1 base and J by 2 bases, leaving 6 bases between them. The CDR3 region is CASSLDSPYEQYF. The CDR3 region has the DNA TGTGCCAGCAGCTTAGACAGCCCCTACGAGCAGTACTTC.

The rearrangement uses TRBV7-6 and TRBJ2-2; 10 bases fit TRBD2. The V segment lost 5 bases and the J segment 1 base; nucleotides outside the gene matches: 4. The CDR3 has 16 amino acids. The V gene's germline CDR1 is SGHVS and CDR2 FNYEAQ. This CDR3 is CASSLRTSGNTGELFF. Written as DNA, the CDR3 is TGTGCCAGCAGCCTCCGGACTAGCGGGAACACCGGGGAGCTGTTTTTT.

Only a few counts were recorded for this clonotype. The V and J genes are TRBV20-1 and TRBJ2-3, with TRBD2 identical over 10 bases. Germline loops: CDR1 DFQATT, CDR2 SNEGSKA (reference sequence). Trimming removed 4 bases from V and 5 bases from J; junction bases left unmatched: 9. This CDR3 has 15 residues. CDR3: CSANSGGTLGDTQYF. The CDR3 DNA sequence: TGCAGTGCTAATAGCGGGGGGACTTTGGGAGATACGCAGTATTTT.

This clonotype was seen only a few times. The gene calls are TRBV11-1 and TRBJ2-6; D not certain. Trimming pared 1 base from V and 0 bases from J, leaving 7 bases between. This CDR3 has 16 amino acids. In germline, CDR1 is SGHAT, CDR2 FQDESV (reference sequence). The CDR3 loop is CASSLVANSGANVLTF. The CDR3 DNA follows: TGTGCCAGCAGCTTAGTGGCAAACTCTGGGGCCAACGTCCTGACTTTC.

V gene TRBV7-2 combines with J gene TRBJ1-6; no reliable D call. The CDR3 covers 13 residues. Per germline, CDR1 SGHTA and CDR2 FQGNSA. V was pared by 2 bases and J by 7 bases, with 6 bases between. In nucleotides, the CDR3 is TGTGCCAGCAGCTTAATACAGAATTCACCCCTCCACTTT. Its translation is CASSLIQNSPLHF.

The chain joins TRBV19 to TRBJ2-7, with a tentative D call TRBD1 (5 bases). The germline V gene has CDR1 LNHDA and CDR2 SQIVND (reference sequence). The V and J ends lost 5 bases and 0 bases respectively, with 17 bases between them. This CDR3 region has 16 residues. The CDR3 loop reads CASSSTGTGDSYEQYF. The CDR3 DNA sequence: TGTGCCAGTAGTTCCACAGGTACAGGTGACTCCTACGAGCAGTACTTC.

The sample holds a few counts of this clonotype. The chain combines TRBV4-1 with TRBJ2-2, with 10 bases aligning to TRBD1. Germline lookup yields CDR1 MGHRA and CDR2 YSYEKL. CDR3 length: 15 residues. V dropped 3 bases and J dropped 6; count of bases not matched to a gene: 4. The CDR3 nucleotides read TGCGCCAGCAGCCACCCCGGGACAGGGGCCGGGGAGCTGTTTTTT. Protein product: CASSHPGTGAGELFF.

The genes are TRBV7-9 and TRBJ2-3; 9 positions match TRBD1. J gave up 7 bases and V 5 bases, and 10 bases lay outside the gene matches. Germline CDR1 is SEHNR and CDR2 is FQNEAQ (reference sequence). CDR3 length: 15 amino acids. The CDR3 DNA sequence: TGTGCCAGCAGCCCCCGGGACAGGGTAAAGCATACGCAGTATTTT. This gives the protein CASSPRDRVKHTQYF.